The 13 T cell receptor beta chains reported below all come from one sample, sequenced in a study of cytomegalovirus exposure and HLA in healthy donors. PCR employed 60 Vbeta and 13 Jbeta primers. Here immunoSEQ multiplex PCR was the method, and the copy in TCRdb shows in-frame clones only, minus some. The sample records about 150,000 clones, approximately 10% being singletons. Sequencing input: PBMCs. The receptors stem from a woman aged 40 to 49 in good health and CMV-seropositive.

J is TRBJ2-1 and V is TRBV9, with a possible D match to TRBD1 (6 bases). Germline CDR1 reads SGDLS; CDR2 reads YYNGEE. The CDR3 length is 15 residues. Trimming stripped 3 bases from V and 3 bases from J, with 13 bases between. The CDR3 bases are TGTGCCAGCAGCGCCTACTCAGGGGACTACAATGAGCAGTTCTTC. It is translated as CASSAYSGDYNEQFF.

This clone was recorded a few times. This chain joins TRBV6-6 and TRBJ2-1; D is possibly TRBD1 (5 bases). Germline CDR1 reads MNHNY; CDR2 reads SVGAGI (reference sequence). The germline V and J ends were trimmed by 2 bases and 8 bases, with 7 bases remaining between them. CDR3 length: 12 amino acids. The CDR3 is CASSYRGDEQFF. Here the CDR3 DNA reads TGTGCCAGCAGTTACAGGGGTGATGAGCAGTTCTTC.

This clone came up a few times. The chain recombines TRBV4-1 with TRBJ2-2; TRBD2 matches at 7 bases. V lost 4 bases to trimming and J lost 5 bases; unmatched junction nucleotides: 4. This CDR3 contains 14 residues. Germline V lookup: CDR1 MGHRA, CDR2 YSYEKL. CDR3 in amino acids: CASSLRLATGELFF. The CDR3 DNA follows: TGCGCCAGCAGCCTGCGACTAGCTACCGGGGAGCTGTTTTTT.

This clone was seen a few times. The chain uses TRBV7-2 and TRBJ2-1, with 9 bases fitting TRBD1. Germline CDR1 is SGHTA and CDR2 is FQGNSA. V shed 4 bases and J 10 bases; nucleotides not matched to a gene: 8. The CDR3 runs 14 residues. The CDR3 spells CASSSGQGYEEQFF. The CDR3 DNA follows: TGTGCCAGCAGCTCGGGACAGGGCTACGAGGAGCAGTTCTTC.

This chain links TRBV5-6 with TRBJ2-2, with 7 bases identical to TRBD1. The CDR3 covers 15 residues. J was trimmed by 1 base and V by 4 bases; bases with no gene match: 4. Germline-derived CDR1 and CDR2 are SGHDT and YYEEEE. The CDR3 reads CASSTGTVNTGELFF. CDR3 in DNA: TGTGCCAGCAGCACCGGGACAGTGAACACCGGGGAGCTGTTTTTT.

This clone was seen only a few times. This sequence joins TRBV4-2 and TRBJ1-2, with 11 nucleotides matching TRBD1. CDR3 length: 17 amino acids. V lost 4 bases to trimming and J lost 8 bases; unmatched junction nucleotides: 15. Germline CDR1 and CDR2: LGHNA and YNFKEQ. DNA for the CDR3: TGTGCCAGCAGCCTCCGGGACAGGGGGAGTTCAAGAGTGGGCTACACCTTC. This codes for CASSLRDRGSSRVGYTF.

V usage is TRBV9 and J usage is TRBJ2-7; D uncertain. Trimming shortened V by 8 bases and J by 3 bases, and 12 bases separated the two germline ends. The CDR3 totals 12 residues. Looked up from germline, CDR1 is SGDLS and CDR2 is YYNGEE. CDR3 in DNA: TGTGCCAGTAGCCGCTCCGGCTACGAGCAGTACTTC. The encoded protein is CASSRSGYEQYF.

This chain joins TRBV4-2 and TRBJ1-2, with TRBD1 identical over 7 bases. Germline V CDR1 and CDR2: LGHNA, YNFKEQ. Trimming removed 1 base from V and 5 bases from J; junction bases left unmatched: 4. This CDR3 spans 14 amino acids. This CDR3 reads CASSQGDREYGYTF. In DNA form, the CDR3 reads TGTGCCAGCAGCCAAGGTGACAGGGAATATGGCTACACCTTC.

The CDR3 region has the DNA TGTGCCAGCTCACCACCGCTGTTCGAAGGAGGCTTTCTCTCTGGAAACACCATATATTTT. Amino acid sequence: CASSPPLFEGGFLSGNTIYF. V usage is TRBV18 and J usage is TRBJ1-3; no clear D gene. With 0 bases removed from V and 0 bases from J, the gap between germline ends came to 21 bases. This CDR3 spans 20 amino acids. Germline values: CDR1 KGHSH, CDR2 LQKENI.

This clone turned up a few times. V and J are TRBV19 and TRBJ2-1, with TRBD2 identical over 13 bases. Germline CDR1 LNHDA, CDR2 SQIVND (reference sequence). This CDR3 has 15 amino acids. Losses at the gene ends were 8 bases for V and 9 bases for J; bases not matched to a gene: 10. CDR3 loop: CASGQLAGGPGEQFF. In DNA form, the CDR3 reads TGTGCCAGTGGACAACTAGCGGGGGGGCCAGGTGAGCAGTTCTTC.

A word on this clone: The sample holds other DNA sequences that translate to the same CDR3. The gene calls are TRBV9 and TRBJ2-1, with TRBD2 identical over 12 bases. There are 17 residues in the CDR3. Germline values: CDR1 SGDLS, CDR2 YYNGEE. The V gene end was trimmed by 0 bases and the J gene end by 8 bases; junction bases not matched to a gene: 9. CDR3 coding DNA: TGTGCCAGCAGCGTAGGCCCTTCTAGCGGGGGGGCATATGAGCAGTTCTTC. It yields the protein CASSVGPSSGGAYEQFF.

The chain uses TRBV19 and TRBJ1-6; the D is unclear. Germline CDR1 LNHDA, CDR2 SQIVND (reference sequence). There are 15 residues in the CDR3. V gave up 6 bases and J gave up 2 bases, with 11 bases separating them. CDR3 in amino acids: CASRASQTYNSPLHF. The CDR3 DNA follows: TGTGCCAGTAGGGCCTCACAGACCTATAATTCACCCCTCCACTTT. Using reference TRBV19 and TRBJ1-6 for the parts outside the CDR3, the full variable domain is DGGITQSPKYLFRKEGQNVTLSCEQNLNHDAMYWYRQDPGQGLRLIYYSQIVNDFQKGDIAEGYSVSREKKESFPLTVTSAQKNPTAFYLCASRASQTYNSPLHFGNGTRLTVT.

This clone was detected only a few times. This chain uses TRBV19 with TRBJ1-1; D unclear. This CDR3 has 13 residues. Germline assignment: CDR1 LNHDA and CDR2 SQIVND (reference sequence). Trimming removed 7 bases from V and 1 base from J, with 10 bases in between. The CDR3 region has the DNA TGTGCCAGTATGATCACAGAGAACACTGAAGCTTTCTTT. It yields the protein CASMITENTEAFF. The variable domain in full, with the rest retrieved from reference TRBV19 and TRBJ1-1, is DGGITQSPKYLFRKEGQNVTLSCEQNLNHDAMYWYRQDPGQGLRLIYYSQIVNDFQKGDIAEGYSVSREKKESFPLTVTSAQKNPTAFYLCASMITENTEAFFGQGTRLTVV.